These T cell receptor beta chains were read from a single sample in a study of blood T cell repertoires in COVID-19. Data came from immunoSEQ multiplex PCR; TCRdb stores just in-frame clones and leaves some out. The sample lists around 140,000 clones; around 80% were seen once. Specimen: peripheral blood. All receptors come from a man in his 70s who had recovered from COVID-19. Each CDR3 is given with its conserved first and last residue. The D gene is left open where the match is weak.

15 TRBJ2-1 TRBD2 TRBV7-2 CASSPRTSGPNEQFF
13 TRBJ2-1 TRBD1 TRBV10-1 CASSDRGRNEQFF
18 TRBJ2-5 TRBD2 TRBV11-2 CASSLDPLSGGPWETQYF
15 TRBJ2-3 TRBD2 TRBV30 CAWRLAGGPKDTQYF
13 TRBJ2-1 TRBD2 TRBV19 CASSLTSGSEQFF
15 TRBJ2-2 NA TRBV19 CASSPQGRGTGELFF
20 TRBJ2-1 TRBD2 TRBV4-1 CASSQERGGGTSGRLNEQFF
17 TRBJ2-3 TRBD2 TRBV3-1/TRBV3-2 CASSQFRERGLTDTQYF
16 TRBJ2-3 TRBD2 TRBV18 CASSARGAGNTDTQYF
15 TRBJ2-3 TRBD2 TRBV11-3 CASSPSGRGTDTQYF
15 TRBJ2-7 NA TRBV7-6 CASSLRGQGGYEQYF
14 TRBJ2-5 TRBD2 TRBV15 CATSRDLAEETQYF
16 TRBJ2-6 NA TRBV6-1 CASSELVGAGANVLTF
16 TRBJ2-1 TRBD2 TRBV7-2 CASSQVGLADHNEQFF
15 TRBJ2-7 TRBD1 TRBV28 CATAGLRDSSYEQYF
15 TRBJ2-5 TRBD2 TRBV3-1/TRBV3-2 CASSTGLAGQETQYF
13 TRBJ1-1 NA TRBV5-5 CASRGSMNTEAFF
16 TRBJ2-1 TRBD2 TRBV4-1 CASSQDSSSGRSEQFF
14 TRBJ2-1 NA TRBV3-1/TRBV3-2 CASRERGPYNEQFF
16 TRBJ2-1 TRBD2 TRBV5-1 CASSLTSASSYNEQFF
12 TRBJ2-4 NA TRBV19 CASSAAVNIQYF
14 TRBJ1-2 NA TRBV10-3 CAISESYRDYGYTF
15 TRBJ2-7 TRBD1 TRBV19 CASSTYGTGGYEQYF
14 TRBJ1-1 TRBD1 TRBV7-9 CASSFGTGDTEAFF
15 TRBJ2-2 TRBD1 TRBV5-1 CASSPGQGGTGELFF
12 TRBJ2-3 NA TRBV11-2 CASSQLGYTQYF
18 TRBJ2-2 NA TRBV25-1 CASSDPNLGETNTGELFF
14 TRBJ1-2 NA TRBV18 CASSPPNRSYGYTF
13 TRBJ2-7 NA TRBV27 CASSLSYSYEQYF
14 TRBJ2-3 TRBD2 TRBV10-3 CAISDPSGKDTQYF
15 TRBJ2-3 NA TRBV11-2 CASSLQFASTDTQYF
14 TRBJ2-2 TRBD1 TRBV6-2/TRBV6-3 CASSSTGAAGELFF
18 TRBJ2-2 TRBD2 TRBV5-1 CASSLVPSGQAYTGELFF
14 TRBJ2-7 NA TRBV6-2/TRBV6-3 CASSYGGFSYEQYF
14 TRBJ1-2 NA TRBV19 CASSVDRTLYGYTF
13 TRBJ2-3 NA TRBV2 CASTGTPGDTQYF
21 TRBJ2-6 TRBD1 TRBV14 CASSQVGQGKGIFSGANVLTF
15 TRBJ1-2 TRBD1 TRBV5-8 CASSWEDRVYYGYTF
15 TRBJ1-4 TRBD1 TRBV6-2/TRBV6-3 CASSYPWTGTEKLFF
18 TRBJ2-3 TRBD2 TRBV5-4 CASSLGGTSGRVADTQYF
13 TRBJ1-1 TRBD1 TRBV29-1 CSVEASQGARAFF
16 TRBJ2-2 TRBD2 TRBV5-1 CASSLSAGGYGGELFF
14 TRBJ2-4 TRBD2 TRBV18 CASSPLAGHNIQYF
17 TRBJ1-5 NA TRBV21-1 CASSHTVGGPSNQPQHF
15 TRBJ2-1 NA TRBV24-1 CATSDPSESNNEQFF
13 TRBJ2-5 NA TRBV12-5 CASGEGGKETQYF
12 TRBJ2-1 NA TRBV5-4 CASSYLSNEQFF
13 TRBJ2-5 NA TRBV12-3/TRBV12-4 CASSLRFPPTQYF
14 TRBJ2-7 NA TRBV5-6 CASSFQYTYHEQYF
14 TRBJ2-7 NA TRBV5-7 CASSSTGQTYEQYF
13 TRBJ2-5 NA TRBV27 CASKRRGVETQYF
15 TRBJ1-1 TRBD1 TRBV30 CAWYRNRGLNTEAFF
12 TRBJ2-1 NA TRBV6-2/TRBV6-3 CASSYPRDEQFF
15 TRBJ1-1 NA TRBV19 CASSPEGGLNTEAFF
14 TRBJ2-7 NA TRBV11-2 CASSLDYLGYEQYF